Sequencing of this T cell receptor (beta chain) was carried out in a study of shared clonotypes between healthy human individuals. For the study at large: Per donor, CD8 memory used one plate, CD8 naive used two, CD4 memory used three and CD4 naive used three. Study-level points and caveats: A handful of donors had about 5.1% of their naive CD4 clonotypes in common. Larger richness was generally estimated for naive than memory subsets. The study found lower generation probabilities in non-shared clonotypes than in those shared by all four donors.

Regarding this clone: As yet, its antigen is unknown.

This table comes from immunoSEQ multiplex PCR, and its TCRdb copy is limited to in-frame clones, with some not included. The sample lists roughly 1,500,000 clones, approximately 98.5% seen once, with 0.36% in the top ten. The CDR3 has 15 amino acids. J gave up 5 bases and V 7 bases, and 11 bases lay outside the gene matches. Germline V gives CDR1 MDHEN, CDR2 SYDVKM. The sample comprised naive CD4+ T cells sorted from blood. Sample subset: CD45RA+ positively selected. The V call is TRBV28, the J call TRBJ1-5, with 7 bases that match TRBD1. The receptor comes from a young man in good health. The CDR3 DNA follows: TGTGCCAGCACTATTGTCGACAGGGACCATCAGCCCCAGCATTTT. Translated, it gives CASTIVDRDHQPQHF.